This T cell receptor (beta chain) appears in the sequencing data of a study of human T cells and chemical hapten exposure. Documented time point: patch test 2, 6 weeks after DPC sensitization. Stated treatment: therapeutic diphenylcyclopropenone sensitization with weekly scalp DPC. Non-pregnant alopecia patients aged 18 to 70, suitable for DPC therapy. TCRdb re-analysed the RACE reads in MiXCR, keeping a single row per CDR3 protein. In the table there are roughly 24,000 distinct CDR3 sequences, more than 8% of which are singletons. In this sample, this clonotype is medium-sized. CDR1 is DFQATT and CDR2 is SNEGSKA in the germline V gene (reference sequence). V was shortened by 5 bases and J by 4 bases, with 15 bases between the two germline ends. This CDR3 is 15 amino acids long.

The origin of this receptor is a man aged 25 to 45 with alopecia areata. Some clones in this sample may be carry-over from other donors' samples. Sample: whole blood, taken in connection with sensitization to the hapten diphenylcyclopropenone (DPC). The genes are TRBV20-1 and TRBJ2-6, with D possibly TRBD2 on 6 matching bases. CDR3 DNA sequence: TGCAGTGCTCGATTCGGGAGAGCGGGGGCCAACGTCCTGACTTTC. Translating gives CSARFGRAGANVLTF.